The 15 T cell receptor beta chains below were found in one sample sequenced in a study of cytotoxic CD8 clonotypes in ibrutinib-treated CLL. Assay used: immunoSEQ multiplex PCR; TCRdb lists only in-frame clones, some missing. The data hold about 200,000 clones, with around 72% observed a single time. The source material was PBMCs, sampled after 24 months of ibrutinib treatment. All receptors come from a human donor with chronic lymphocytic leukemia.

The chain employs TRBV6-5 and TRBJ1-1; D is unresolved. The CDR3 covers 11 residues. In germline, CDR1 is MNHEY, CDR2 SVGAGI. The V gene lost 6 bases and the J gene lost 7 bases, with 9 bases spanning the gap. The CDR3 reads CASRDLHEAFF. CDR3 DNA sequence: TGTGCCAGCAGGGATCTTCATGAAGCTTTCTTT.

The chain links TRBV29-1 to TRBJ2-1; D not resolved. The germline V and J ends were trimmed by 4 bases and 4 bases, with 11 bases remaining between them. Germline V CDR1 and CDR2: SQVTM, ANQGSEA. CDR3 length: 13 residues. The CDR3 coding sequence is TGCAGCGTTGCGGTGAGTCCGTACAATGAGCAGTTCTTC. Translating it yields CSVAVSPYNEQFF.

CDR3 sequence reads: CVRSFSDRGLSGNTIYF. In DNA, the CDR3 is TGTGTCAGAAGCTTCAGTGACAGGGGGCTTTCTGGAAACACCATATATTTT. This chain uses TRBV7-5 with TRBJ1-3; TRBD1 is taken as the D call from the table, unchecked against the DNA. TRBV7-5 is a documented pseudogene. This CDR3 region has 17 residues.

The chain has TRBV7-2 and TRBJ1-2; D may be TRBD1 (6 bases). The CDR3 loop spans 14 amino acids. Germline loops: CDR1 SGHTA, CDR2 FQGNSA. V shed 5 bases and J shed 7 bases, with 17 bases lying between them. CDR3 DNA sequence: TGTGCCAGCAGCCCCAGGACAGTTCTAGGTGGCTACACCTTC. It specifies CASSPRTVLGGYTF.

CDR3 coding DNA: TGTGCCACCAGCAGAGATCGAAGCCAGGGGGACACTGAAGCTTTCTTT. It encodes CATSRDRSQGDTEAFF. V gene TRBV15 combines with J gene TRBJ1-1; 7 bases are a match to TRBD1. Germline values: CDR1 LNHNV, CDR2 YYDKDF (reference sequence). The CDR3 has 16 amino acids. The J segment lost 3 bases and the V segment lost 0 bases, leaving 7 bases of the junction unmatched. Drawing the rest from reference TRBV15 and TRBJ1-1, the complete variable domain is DAMVIQNPRYQVTQFGKPVTLSCSQTLNHNVMYWYQQKSSQAPKLLFHYYDKDFNNEADTPDNFQSRRPNTSFCFLDIRSPGLGDTAMYLCATSRDRSQGDTEAFFGQGTRLTVV.

The rearrangement uses TRBV28 and TRBJ1-5, with D uncertain. Germline-derived CDR1 and CDR2 are MDHEN and SYDVKM. The CDR3 consists of 14 residues. The CDR3 sequence: CVTGVADRGQPQHF. The CDR3 nucleotides are TGTGTCACCGGGGTGGCGGACCGTGGACAGCCCCAGCATTTT.

This chain connects TRBV10-3 to TRBJ1-1, with unresolved D. The V gene's germline CDR1 is ENHRY and CDR2 SYGVKD. V lost 2 bases to trimming and J lost 6 bases, with 10 bases between them. The CDR3 covers 13 residues. This CDR3 reads CAISEVRGPEAFF. DNA of the CDR3: TGTGCCATCAGTGAGGTTCGGGGTCCTGAAGCTTTCTTT.

The chain couples TRBV5-1 to TRBJ1-6; TRBD1 might be the D (6 bases). The CDR3 totals 20 residues. Germline V lookup: CDR1 SGHRS, CDR2 YFSETQ. V shed 4 bases and J shed 8 bases, with 31 bases lying between them. The CDR3 sequence is CASSSNPGTPGNTKYSPLHF. CDR3 nucleotides: TGCGCCAGCAGCAGCAACCCCGGGACACCCGGGAATACTAAATATTCACCCCTCCACTTT.

The rearrangement joins TRBV4-3 to TRBJ2-1; 9 bases agree with TRBD2. Trimming at V came to 1 base and at J to 4 bases, leaving 8 bases not matched to a gene. Germline loops: CDR1 LGHNA, CDR2 YSLEER. This CDR3 has 17 amino acids. CDR3 sequence: CASSQALPSGNYNEQFF. CDR3 bases: TGCGCCAGCAGCCAAGCCCTTCCTAGCGGGAATTACAATGAGCAGTTCTTC.

The chain uses TRBV4-3 and TRBJ2-1, with 13 nucleotides matching TRBD2. This CDR3 has 16 amino acids. Germline loops: CDR1 LGHNA, CDR2 YSLEER. J was trimmed by 2 bases and V by 4 bases; bases with no gene match: 2. The CDR3 DNA follows: TGCGCCAGCAGCCCTGGACTAGCGGGAGCCTACAATGAGCAGTTCTTC. Residues: CASSPGLAGAYNEQFF.

This rearrangement joins TRBV27 to TRBJ2-4; 9 bases agree with TRBD1. V lost 6 bases and J lost 1; bases outside the gene matches: 22. Germline V lookup: CDR1 MNHEY, CDR2 SMNVEV (reference sequence). The CDR3 has 21 residues. The CDR3 loop reads CASSPRPWTGAVRLAKNIQYF. The CDR3, as DNA: TGTGCCAGCAGCCCAAGACCATGGACAGGGGCCGTACGTTTGGCCAAAAACATTCAGTACTTC.

The DNA for the CDR3 is TGTGCCAGCAGCTCTCGACTAGCGGGAGGAGATGAGCAGTTCTTC. Its translation is CASSSRLAGGDEQFF. The gene calls are TRBV5-4 and TRBJ2-1, with 13 nucleotides matching TRBD2. This CDR3 comprises 15 residues. With 3 bases clipped from V and 8 bases from J, the junction kept 5 bases outside the gene matches. In germline, CDR1 is SGHNT, CDR2 YYREEE (reference sequence).

The CDR3 loop reads CSASGGLGTYNEQFF. The CDR3 DNA sequence: TGCAGCGCCTCAGGGGGTTTGGGCACCTACAATGAGCAGTTCTTC. V is TRBV29-1 and J is TRBJ2-1; 7 bases are a match to TRBD1. The CDR3 is 15 residues long. CDR1 SQVTM and CDR2 ANQGSEA come from the germline V gene. After removal of 7 bases from V and 2 bases from J, the junction contained 11 bases not matched to a gene.

This sequence joins TRBV7-8 and TRBJ2-4; 10 nucleotides match TRBD1. The CDR3 covers 17 residues. Germline-derived CDR1 and CDR2 are SGHVS and FQNEAQ. V dropped 2 bases and J dropped 8; count of bases not matched to a gene: 12. The CDR3 sequence is CASSLPNTGTGEDIQYF. Written as DNA, the CDR3 is TGTGCCAGCAGCTTACCAAATACCGGGACAGGGGAGGACATTCAGTACTTC.

V and J are TRBV6-5 and TRBJ1-5; tentative D call: TRBD1 (6 bases). The ends were cut back, 0 bases at V and 5 bases at J, with 11 bases in the middle. This CDR3 contains 15 residues. Germline CDR1 is MNHEY and CDR2 is SVGAGI. CDR3 loop: CASSYSAGTYQPQHF. CDR3 bases: TGTGCCAGCAGTTACTCAGCAGGGACATATCAGCCCCAGCATTTT.